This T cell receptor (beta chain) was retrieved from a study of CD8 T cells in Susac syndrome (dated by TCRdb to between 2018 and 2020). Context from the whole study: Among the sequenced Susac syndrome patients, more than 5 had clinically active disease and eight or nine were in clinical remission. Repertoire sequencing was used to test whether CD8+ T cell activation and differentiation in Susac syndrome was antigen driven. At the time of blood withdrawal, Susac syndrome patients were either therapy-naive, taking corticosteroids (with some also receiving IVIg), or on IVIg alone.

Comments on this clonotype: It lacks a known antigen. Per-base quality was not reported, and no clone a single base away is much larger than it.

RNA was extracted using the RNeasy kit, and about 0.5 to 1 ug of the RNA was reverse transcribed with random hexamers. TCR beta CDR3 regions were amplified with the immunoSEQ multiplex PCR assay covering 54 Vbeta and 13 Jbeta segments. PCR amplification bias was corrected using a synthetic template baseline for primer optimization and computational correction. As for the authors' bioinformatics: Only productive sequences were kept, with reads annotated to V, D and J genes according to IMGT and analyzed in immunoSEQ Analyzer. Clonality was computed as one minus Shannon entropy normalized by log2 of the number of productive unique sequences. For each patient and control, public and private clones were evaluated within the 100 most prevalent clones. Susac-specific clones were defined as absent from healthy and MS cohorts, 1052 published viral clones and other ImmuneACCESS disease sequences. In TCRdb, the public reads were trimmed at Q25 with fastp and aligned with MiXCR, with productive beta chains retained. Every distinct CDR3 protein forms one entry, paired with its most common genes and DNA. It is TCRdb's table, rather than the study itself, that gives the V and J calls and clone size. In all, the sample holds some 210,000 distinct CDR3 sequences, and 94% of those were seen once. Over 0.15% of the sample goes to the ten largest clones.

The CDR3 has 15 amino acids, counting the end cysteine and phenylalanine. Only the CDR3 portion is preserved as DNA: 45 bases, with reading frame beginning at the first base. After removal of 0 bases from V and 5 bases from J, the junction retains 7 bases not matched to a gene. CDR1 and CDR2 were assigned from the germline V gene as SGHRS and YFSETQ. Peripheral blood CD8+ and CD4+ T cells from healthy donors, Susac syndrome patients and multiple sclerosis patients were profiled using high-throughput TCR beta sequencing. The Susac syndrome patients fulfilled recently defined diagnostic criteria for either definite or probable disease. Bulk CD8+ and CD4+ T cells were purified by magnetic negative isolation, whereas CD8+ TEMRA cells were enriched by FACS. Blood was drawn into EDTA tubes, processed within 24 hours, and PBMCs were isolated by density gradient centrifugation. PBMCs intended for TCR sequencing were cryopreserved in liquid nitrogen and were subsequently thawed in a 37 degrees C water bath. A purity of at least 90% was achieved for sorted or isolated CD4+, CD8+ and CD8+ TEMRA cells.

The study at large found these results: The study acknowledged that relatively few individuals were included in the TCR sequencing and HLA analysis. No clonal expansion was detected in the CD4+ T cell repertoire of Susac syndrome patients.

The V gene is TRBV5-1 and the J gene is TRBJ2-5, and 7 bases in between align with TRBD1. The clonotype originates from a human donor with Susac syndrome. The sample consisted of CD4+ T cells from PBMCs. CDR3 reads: CASSLEKGALETQYF. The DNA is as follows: TGCGCCAGCAGCTTGGAGAAGGGGGCGTTGGAGACCCAGTACTTC.